The present TCR beta chain was sequenced within a study of T-cell reconstitution after alpha-beta-depleted transplantation in children. The germline CDR1 and CDR2 sequences are SNHLY and FYNNEI. With V trimmed by 6 bases and J by 4 bases, 6 bases remained unmatched. This CDR3 is built from 16 residues. Unique molecular identifiers featured in how the TCRbeta library was prepared. TCRdb re-called the PCR reads through MiXCR, storing one row per CDR3 protein. Of some 260,000 distinct CDR3 sequences in the sample, roughly a quarter were seen once. The sample was PBMCs, mostly from graft donor cells, taken 360 days after TCRalphabeta/CD19-depleted stem cell transplant. The clonotype comes from a female patient under 10 years old who had a stem cell transplant for congenital amegakaryocytic thrombocytopenia, so the T cells may come from the graft donor. This sequence joins TRBV2 and TRBJ2-3; 14 nucleotides match TRBD2. CDR3 protein: CASRETSGGAADTQYF. The CDR3 DNA is TGTGCCAGCAGAGAGACTAGCGGGGGGGCCGCAGATACGCAGTATTTT.